This record looks at one TCR beta chain sequence and its context. This clone came up a few times. Its recognized antigen is unknown. No base qualities exist here, and no much larger clone lies one base off it. This sample stems from a study of shared clonotypes between healthy human individuals (dated by TCRdb to 2019 to 2021). In the study overall: Two women and a few men aged 18 to 49 years were included in the cohort. For each donor, CD4 naive and CD4 memory were each given three plates, CD8 naive was given two plates, and CD8 memory was given one plate. Between about 0.9 and 10 billion PBMCs per donor were obtained by leukapheresis. To increase sequencing depth and limit assay-specific biases, TCR repertoire library preparation and sequencing were carried out by different laboratories using diverse techniques. The study deeply sequenced blood TCR repertoires of about 5 healthy adults to estimate repertoire size and the extent of clonotype sharing between individuals. Results the study describes overall, beyond this receptor: Compared with non-shared clonotypes, clonotypes shared by all four sorted-subset donors had higher generation probabilities. Sampling was restricted to blood, and TCR repertoires in tissues likely differ from the TCR repertoires found in blood. Rarefaction of sorted-subset datasets indicated incomplete sequencing despite the large sequencing depth. Sharing across a handful of donors was observed for about 5% of naive CD4, less than 4% of naive CD8, about 2.3% of memory CD4, and roughly 0.43% of memory CD8 clonotypes. Pairwise subsampling led to the expectation that sequencing depth would affect the degree of clonotype sharing among donors. Naive subsets generally had larger estimated clonotype richness than memory subsets. Because the study included a small number of donors, the genetic and exposure-history diversity represented was limited.

TCR CDR3 regions were amplified from genomic DNA by multiplex PCR using the deep immunoSEQ assay. Extracted genomic DNA from each cell subset was spread evenly across all wells of several immunoSEQ 96-well plates, with each plate serving as a replicate. For sorted subsets, 150 to 250 ng genomic DNA, equal to approximately 30,000 T cell genomes, was loaded into each replicate PCR. Purified libraries were quantified with a Qubit 3.0 fluorometer, sized on a Bioanalyzer 2100, and re-quantified with the KAPA Library Quantification kit. Every immunoSEQ 96-well plate was sequenced on a separate single-read 150-cycle Illumina NextSeq 550 flow cell. Concerning the study's data processing: Because only junctional sequences without quality scores were contained in the immunoSEQ output, filtering matching that applied to full-length reads could not be performed. Sequences were annotated with PyIR, a Python wrapper for IgBLAST v1.9, using IMGT germline references to assign V/J genes and CDR3. Reads with weak V/J assignments (E-value above 1e-6), missing CDR3, stop codons, out-of-frame junctions, or ambiguous translated residues were removed. A V3J clonotype was defined by an identical inferred V gene, J gene, and CDR3 amino acid sequence. The percentage overlap between two repertoires was calculated by dividing the number of shared unique clonotypes by the size of the smaller repertoire. Richness of each repertoire was evaluated using RTK rarefaction, the Chao1 estimator, and Recon v2.1 estimates of unobserved clonotypes. For all TCRbeta clonotypes obtained by the gDNA method from a handful of donors, generation probabilities were computed with OLGA. TCRdb holds this immuneACCESS table with in-frame rearrangements only. Some clones are missing; in checked studies, unresolved V genes explain under half, and the rest has no known cause. That table is the source of V, J and clone size, and D and trimming were worked out from the DNA. The sample table contains some 1.5 million clones; only one count was recorded for roughly 96% of them. The biggest ten clones account for roughly 1.2% of the sample.

The donors were healthy, HIV-negative adults who had no recently reported acute infections or vaccinations. Only Caucasian adults living in Nashville, Tennessee, USA were represented among the donors. CD4+ T cells were enriched by magnetic negative selection, after which naive cells were positively selected on CD45RA and the negative fraction was taken as the memory subset. Blood was collected by leukapheresis, and PBMCs were isolated by Ficoll-Histopaque density gradient centrifugation and then cryopreserved in liquid nitrogen vapor phase. Analytical flow cytometry was used to check the purity and quantity of every magnetically sorted T cell population. Genomic DNA was isolated from each sorted fraction and quantified by UV absorbance on a Nanodrop 2000c. V and J are truncated by 3 bases and 3 bases respectively, leaving an intervening sequence of 15 bases. CDR1 and CDR2 (SEHNR, FQNEAQ) derive from the germline V gene (reference sequence). The CDR3 runs 15 residues from the cysteine to the phenylalanine. Only the CDR3 DNA stays, 45 bases, in frame from base 1.

The sequence was collected from a man aged 25 to 45 in good health. The specimen sequenced was naive CD4+ T cells sorted from blood. The cell subset or site label of this sample denotes: CD45RA+ positively selected. The rearranged segments are TRBV7-9 and TRBJ2-7; the D region possibly corresponds to TRBD1 (6 bases align). The CDR3 protein is CASSFPPGHNYEQYF. At the DNA level, the sequence is TGTGCCAGCAGCTTTCCCCCGGGACACAACTACGAGCAGTACTTC.